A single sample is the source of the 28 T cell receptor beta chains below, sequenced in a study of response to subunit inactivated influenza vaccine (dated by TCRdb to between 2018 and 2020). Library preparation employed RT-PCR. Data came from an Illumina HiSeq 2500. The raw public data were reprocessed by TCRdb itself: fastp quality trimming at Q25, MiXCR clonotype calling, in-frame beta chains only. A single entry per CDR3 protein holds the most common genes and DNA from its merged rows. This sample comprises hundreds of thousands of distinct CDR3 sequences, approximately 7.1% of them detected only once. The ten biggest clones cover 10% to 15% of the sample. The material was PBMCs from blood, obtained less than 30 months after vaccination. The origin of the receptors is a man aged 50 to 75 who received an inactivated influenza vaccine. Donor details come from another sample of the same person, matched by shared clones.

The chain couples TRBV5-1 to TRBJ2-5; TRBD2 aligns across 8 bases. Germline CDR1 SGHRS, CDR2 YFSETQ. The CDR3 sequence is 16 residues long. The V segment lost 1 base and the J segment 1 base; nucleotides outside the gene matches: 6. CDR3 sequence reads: CASSLSPSGSQETQYF. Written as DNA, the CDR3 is TGCGCCAGCAGCTTGTCTCCTAGCGGGTCCCAAGAGACCCAGTACTTC.

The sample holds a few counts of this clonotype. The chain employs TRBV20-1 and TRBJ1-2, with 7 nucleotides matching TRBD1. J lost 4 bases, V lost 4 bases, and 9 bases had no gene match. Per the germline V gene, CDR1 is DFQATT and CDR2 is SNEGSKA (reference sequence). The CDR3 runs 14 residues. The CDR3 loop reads CSATKDRFIYGYTF. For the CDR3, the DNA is TGCAGTGCTACGAAGGACAGGTTCATCTATGGCTACACCTTC.

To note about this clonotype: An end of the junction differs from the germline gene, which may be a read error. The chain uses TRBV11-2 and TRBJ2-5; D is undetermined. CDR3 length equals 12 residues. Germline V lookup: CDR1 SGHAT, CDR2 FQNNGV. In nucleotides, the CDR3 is TGTGCCAGCATCTTAGAACAAGAGACCCAGTACTTC. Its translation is CASILEQETQYF.

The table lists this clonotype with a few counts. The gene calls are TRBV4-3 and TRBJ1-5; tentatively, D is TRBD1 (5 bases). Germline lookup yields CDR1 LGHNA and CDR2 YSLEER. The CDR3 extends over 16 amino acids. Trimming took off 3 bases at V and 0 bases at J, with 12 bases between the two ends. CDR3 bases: TGCGCCAGCAGCCACTGGGACCCGGATAGCAATCAGCCCCAGCATTTT. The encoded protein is CASSHWDPDSNQPQHF.

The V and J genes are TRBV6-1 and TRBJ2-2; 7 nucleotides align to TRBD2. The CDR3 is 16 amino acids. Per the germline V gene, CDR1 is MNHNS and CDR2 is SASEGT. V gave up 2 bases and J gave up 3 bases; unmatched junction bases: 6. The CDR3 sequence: CASSERPSGYTGELFF. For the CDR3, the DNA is TGTGCCAGCAGTGAACGTCCTAGCGGCTACACCGGGGAGCTGTTTTTT.

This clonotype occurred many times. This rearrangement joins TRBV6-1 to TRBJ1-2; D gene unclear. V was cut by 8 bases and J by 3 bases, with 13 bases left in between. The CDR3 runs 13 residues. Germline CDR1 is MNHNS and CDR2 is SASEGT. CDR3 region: CASGRLTDYGYTF. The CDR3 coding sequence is TGTGCCAGCGGACGGCTGACGGACTATGGCTACACCTTC.

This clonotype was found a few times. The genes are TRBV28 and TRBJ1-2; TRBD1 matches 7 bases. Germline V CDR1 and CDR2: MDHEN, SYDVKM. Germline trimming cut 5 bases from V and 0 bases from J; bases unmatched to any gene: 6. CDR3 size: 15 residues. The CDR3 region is CASSGQVETNYGYTF. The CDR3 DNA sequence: TGTGCCAGCAGTGGACAGGTTGAGACTAACTATGGCTACACCTTC.

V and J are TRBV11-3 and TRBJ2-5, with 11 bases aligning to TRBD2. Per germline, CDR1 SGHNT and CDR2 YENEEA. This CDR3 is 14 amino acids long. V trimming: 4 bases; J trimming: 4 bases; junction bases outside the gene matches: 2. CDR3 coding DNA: TGTGCCAGCAGCTCCGGACTAGCGGGAGAGACCCAGTACTTC. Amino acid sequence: CASSSGLAGETQYF.

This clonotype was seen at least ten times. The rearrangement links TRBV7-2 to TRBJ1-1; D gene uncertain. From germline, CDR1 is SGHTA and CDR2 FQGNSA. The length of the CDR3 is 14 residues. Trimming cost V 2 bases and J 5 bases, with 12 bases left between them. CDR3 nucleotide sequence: TGTGCCAGCAGCTTAAGGCAAGGAGGAACTGAAGCTTTCTTT. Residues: CASSLRQGGTEAFF.

For the CDR3, the DNA is TGTGCCAGCAGCTCAATGACAGCTATTGATACGCAGTATTTT. It translates to CASSSMTAIDTQYF. The chain uses TRBV5-5 and TRBJ2-3; maybe TRBD1 (5 bases). Trimming took off 3 bases at V and 6 bases at J, with 14 bases between the two ends. The germline CDR1 and CDR2 sequences are SGHKS and YYEKEE (reference sequence). CDR3 length: 14 amino acids.

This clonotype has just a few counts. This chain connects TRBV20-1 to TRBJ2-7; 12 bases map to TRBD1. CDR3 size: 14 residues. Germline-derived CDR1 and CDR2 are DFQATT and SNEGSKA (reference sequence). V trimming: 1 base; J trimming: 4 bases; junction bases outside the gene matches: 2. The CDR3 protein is CSARGGQGAYEQYF. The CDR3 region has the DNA TGCAGTGCTAGAGGGGGACAGGGGGCATACGAGCAGTACTTC.

The CDR3 DNA reads as TGTGCCTGGAGTGTACGGCTCGGGGGCTCTGGGGCCAACGTCCTGACTTTC. Translating gives CAWSVRLGGSGANVLTF. The V and J genes are TRBV30 and TRBJ2-6; tentatively, D is TRBD2 (6 bases). V was pared by 0 bases and J by 0 bases, with 12 bases between. Germline lookup yields CDR1 GTSNPN and CDR2 SVGIG (reference sequence). CDR3 length equals 17 residues.

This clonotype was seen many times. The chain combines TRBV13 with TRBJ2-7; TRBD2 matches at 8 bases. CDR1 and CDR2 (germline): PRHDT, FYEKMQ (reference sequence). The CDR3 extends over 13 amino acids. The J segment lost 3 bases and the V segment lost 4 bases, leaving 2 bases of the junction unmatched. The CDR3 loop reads CASSWGTSYEQYF. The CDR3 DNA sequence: TGTGCCAGCAGCTGGGGGACTAGCTACGAGCAGTACTTC.

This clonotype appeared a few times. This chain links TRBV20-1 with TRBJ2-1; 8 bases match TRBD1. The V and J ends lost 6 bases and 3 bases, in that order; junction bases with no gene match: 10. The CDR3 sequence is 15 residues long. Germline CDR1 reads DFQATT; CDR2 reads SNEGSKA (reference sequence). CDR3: CSATGQVMIYNEQFF. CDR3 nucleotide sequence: TGCAGTGCAACGGGACAGGTCATGATCTACAATGAGCAGTTCTTC.

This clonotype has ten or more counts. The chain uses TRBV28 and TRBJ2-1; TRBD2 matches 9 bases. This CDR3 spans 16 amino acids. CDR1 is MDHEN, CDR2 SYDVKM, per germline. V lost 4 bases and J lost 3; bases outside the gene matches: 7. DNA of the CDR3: TGTGCCAGCAGTTGGGTAGCGGGAGCGAACTACAATGAGCAGTTCTTC. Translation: CASSWVAGANYNEQFF.

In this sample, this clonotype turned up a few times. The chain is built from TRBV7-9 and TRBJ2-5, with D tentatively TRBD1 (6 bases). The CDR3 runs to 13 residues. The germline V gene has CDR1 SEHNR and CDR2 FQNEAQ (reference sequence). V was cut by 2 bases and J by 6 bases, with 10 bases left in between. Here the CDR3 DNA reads TGTGCCAGCAGCTTACAGGGGAAGAAGACCCAGTACTTC. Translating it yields CASSLQGKKTQYF.

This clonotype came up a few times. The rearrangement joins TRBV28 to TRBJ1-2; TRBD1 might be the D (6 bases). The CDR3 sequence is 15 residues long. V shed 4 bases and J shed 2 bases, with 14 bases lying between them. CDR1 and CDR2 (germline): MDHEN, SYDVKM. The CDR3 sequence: CASSSPGHQNYGYTF. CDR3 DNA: TGTGCCAGCAGTTCACCGGGACATCAAAACTATGGCTACACCTTC.

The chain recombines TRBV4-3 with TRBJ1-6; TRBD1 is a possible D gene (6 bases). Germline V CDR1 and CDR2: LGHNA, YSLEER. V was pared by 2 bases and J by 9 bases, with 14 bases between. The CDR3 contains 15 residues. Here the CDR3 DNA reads TGCGCCAGCAGCCAAACTCAACAGGGTAGTTCACCCCTCCACTTT. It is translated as CASSQTQQGSSPLHF.

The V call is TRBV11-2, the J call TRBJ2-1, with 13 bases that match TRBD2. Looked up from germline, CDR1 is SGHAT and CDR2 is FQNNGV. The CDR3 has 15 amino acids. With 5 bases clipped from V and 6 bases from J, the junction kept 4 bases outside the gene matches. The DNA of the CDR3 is TGTGCCAGCAGCCAAACTAGCGGGAGGGCCAATGAGCAGTTCTTC. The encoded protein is CASSQTSGRANEQFF.

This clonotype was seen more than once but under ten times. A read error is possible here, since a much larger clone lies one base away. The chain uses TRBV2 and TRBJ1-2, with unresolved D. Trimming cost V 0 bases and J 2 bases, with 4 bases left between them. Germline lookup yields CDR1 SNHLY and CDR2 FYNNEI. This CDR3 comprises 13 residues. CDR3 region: CASSEARNYGYTF. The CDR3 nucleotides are TGTGCCAGCAGTGAAGCAAGGAACTATGGCTACACCTTC.

CDR3 bases: TGTGCCAGCAGCAGGGGACAGCCAGGTAACACTGAAGCTTTCTTT. It codes for CASSRGQPGNTEAFF. The chain recombines TRBV7-9 with TRBJ1-1; 7 nucleotides agree with TRBD1. V shed 5 bases, J shed 2 bases, and the junction held 8 bases outside the gene matches. Germline V gene lookup returns CDR1 SEHNR and CDR2 FQNEAQ (reference sequence). The CDR3 has 15 residues. The full variable domain, its missing parts supplied by reference TRBV7-9 and TRBJ1-1, is DTGVSQNPRHKITKRGQNVTFRCDPISEHNRLYWYRQTLGQGPEFLTYFQNEAQLEKSRLLSDRFSAERPKGSFSTLEIQRTEQGDSAMYLCASSRGQPGNTEAFFGQGTRLTVV.

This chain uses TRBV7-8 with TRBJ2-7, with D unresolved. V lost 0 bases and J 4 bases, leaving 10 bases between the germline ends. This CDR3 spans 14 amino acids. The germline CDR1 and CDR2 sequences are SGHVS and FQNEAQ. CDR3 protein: CASSLAGLGYEQYF. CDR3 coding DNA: TGTGCCAGCAGCTTAGCCGGCCTAGGATACGAGCAGTACTTC.

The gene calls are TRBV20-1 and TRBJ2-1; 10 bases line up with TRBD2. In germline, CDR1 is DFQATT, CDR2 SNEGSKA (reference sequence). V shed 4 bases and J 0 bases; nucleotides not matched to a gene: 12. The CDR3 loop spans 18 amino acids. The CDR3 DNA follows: TGCAGTGCTATGGCTAGCGGGGGTCTCTGGAGCTCCTACAATGAGCAGTTCTTC. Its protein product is CSAMASGGLWSSYNEQFF.

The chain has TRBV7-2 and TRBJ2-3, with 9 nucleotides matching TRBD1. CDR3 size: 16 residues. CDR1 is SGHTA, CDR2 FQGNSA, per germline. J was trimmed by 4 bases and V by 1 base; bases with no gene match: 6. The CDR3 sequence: CASSLGQGVVSDTQYF. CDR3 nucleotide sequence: TGTGCCAGCAGCTTAGGACAGGGGGTAGTATCAGATACGCAGTATTTT.

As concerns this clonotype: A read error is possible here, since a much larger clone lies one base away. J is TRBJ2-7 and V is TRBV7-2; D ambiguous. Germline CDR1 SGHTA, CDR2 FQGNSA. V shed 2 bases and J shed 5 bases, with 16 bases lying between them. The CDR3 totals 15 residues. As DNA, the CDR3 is TGTGCCAGCAGCTTATCGGTCACCCAATCCGACGAGCAGTACTTC. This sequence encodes CASSLSVTQSDEQYF.

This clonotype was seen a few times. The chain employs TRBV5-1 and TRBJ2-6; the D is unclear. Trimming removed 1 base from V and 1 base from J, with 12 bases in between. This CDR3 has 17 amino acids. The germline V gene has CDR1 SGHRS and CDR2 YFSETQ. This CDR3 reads CASSLWAAGSGANVLTF. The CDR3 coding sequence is TGCGCCAGCAGCTTGTGGGCCGCCGGGTCTGGGGCCAACGTCCTGACTTTC.

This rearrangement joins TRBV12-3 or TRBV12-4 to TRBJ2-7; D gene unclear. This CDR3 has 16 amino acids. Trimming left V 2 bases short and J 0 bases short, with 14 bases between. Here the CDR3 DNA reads TGTGCCAGCAGTTTAAATCCCGACGGCGGCTCCTACGAGCAGTACTTC. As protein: CASSLNPDGGSYEQYF.

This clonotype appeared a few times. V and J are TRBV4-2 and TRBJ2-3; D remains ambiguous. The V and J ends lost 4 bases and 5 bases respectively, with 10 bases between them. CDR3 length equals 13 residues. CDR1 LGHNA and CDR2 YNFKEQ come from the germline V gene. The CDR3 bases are TGTGCCAGCAGCCCGACTGAGAGAGATACGCAGTATTTT. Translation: CASSPTERDTQYF.